The following is a T cell receptor beta chain sequence with its context. In the PCR, 60 Vbeta and 13 Jbeta primers were used. This table comes from immunoSEQ multiplex PCR, and its TCRdb copy is limited to in-frame clones, with some not included. The sample holds 150,000 or so clones, around three quarters seen once. This entry belongs to a study of cytomegalovirus exposure and HLA in healthy donors. Trimming took 5 bases from V and 2 from J, leaving 9 bases between them. Germline V gene lookup returns CDR1 MNHEY and CDR2 SMNVEV (reference sequence). This CDR3 region has 13 residues. The clonotype comes from a male donor in good health and CMV-seropositive. The chain has TRBV27 and TRBJ1-2; tentative D call: TRBD1 (6 bases). Sample: PBMCs. CDR3 bases: TGTGCCAGCAGTCAGGACAGCAACTATGGCTACACCTTC. It translates to CASSQDSNYGYTF.